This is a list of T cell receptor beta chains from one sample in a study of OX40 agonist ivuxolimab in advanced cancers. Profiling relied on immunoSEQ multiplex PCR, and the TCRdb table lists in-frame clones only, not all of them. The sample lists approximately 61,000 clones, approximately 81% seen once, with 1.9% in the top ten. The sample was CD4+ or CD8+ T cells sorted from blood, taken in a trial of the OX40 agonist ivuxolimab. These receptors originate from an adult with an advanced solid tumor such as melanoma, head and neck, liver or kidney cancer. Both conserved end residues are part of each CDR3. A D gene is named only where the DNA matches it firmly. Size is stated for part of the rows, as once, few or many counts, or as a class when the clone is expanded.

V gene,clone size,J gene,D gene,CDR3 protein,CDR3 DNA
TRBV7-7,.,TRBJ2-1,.,CASSSGSADYNEQFF,TGTGCCAGCAGCTCCGGGAGTGCTGACTACAATGAGCAGTTCTTC
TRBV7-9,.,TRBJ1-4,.,CASRRGGGDEKLFF,TGTGCCAGCAGACGGGGTGGGGGTGATGAAAAACTGTTTTTT
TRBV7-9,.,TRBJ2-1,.,CASSLGQINEQFF,TGTGCCAGCAGCTTGGGCCAGATTAATGAGCAGTTCTTC
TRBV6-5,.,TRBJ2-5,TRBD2,CASRRLGREETQYF,TGTGCCAGCAGAAGACTAGGGAGGGAAGAGACCCAGTACTTC
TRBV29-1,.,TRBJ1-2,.,CSAVDFPGTDASTF,TGCAGCGCAGTGGATTTCCCCGGGACGGACGCAAGCACCTTC
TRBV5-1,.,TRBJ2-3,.,CASRRGMPTPTDTQYF,TGCGCCAGCAGGCGGGGTATGCCCACACCCACAGATACGCAGTATTTT
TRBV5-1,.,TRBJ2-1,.,CASSFQGYNEQFF,TGCGCCAGCAGCTTTCAGGGGTACAATGAGCAGTTCTTC
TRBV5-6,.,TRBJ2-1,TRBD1,CASSLAGGQVDNEQFF,TGTGCCAGCAGCTTGGCCGGAGGACAGGTTGACAATGAGCAGTTCTTC
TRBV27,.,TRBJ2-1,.,CASGTAPVVGNEQFF,TGTGCCAGCGGAACGGCTCCAGTGGTGGGCAATGAGCAGTTCTTC
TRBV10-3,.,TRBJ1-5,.,CAISDPDPYNQPQHF,TGTGCCATCAGTGACCCGGACCCATACAATCAGCCCCAGCATTTT
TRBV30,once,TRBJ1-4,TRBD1,CACRTGASEKLFF,TGTGCCTGCCGGACAGGGGCGAGTGAAAAACTGTTTTTT
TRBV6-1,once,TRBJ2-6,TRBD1,CASSLNGGDRVDLTF,TGTGCCAGCAGCCTGAATGGGGGGGACAGGGTCGACCTGACTTTC
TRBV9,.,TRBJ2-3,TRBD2,CASSVDSSGSTDTQYF,TGTGCCAGCAGCGTAGATTCTAGCGGGAGCACAGATACGCAGTATTTT
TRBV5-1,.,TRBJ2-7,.,CASSRTLTISYEQYF,TGCGCCAGCAGCCGAACCCTGACAATCTCCTACGAGCAGTACTTC
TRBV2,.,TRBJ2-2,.,CASSDEHGELFF,TGTGCCAGCAGTGACGAGCACGGGGAGCTGTTTTTT
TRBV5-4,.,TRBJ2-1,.,CASSLNSLVQFF,TGTGCCAGCAGCTTGAACAGTTTGGTGCAGTTCTTC
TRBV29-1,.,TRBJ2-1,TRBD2,CSAIGTSGSLEQFF,TGCAGCGCCATCGGGACTAGCGGGAGTTTGGAGCAGTTCTTC
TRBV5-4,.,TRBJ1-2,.,CASSPIGSNYGYTF,TGTGCCAGCAGCCCCATAGGATCTAACTATGGCTACACCTTC
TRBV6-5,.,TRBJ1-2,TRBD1,CASTQGDRGYYGYTF,TGTGCCAGCACCCAAGGGGACAGGGGTTACTATGGCTACACCTTC
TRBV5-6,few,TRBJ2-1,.,CASSFTTTLGGRLLNEQFF,TGTGCCAGCAGCTTTACGACAACCCTCGGGGGGCGACTCCTCAATGAGCAGTTCTTC
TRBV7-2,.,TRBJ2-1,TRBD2,CASSFPGLAGKNEQFF,TGTGCCAGCAGCTTTCCGGGACTAGCGGGAAAGAATGAGCAGTTCTTC
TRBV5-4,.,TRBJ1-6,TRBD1,CASNGQGTSPLHF,TGTGCCAGCAATGGACAGGGGACGTCACCCCTCCACTTT
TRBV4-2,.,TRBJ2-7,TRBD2,CASSQGLAYEQYF,TGTGCCAGCAGCCAAGGACTAGCTTACGAGCAGTACTTC
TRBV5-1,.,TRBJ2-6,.,CASSFLSIGTTGANVLTF,TGCGCCAGCAGCTTCCTCTCCATCGGGACAACCGGGGCCAACGTCCTGACTTTC
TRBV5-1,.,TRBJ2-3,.,CASSLNMGEDTQYF,TGCGCCAGCAGCTTGAATATGGGGGAAGATACGCAGTATTTT
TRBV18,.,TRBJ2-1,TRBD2,CASSLTSDSYNEQFF,TGTGCCAGCTCACTTACTAGCGATTCCTACAATGAGCAGTTCTTC
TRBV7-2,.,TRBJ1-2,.,CASSLEGVGNYGYTF,TGTGCCAGCAGCTTAGAGGGGGTGGGCAACTATGGCTACACCTTC
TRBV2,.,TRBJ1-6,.,CASTPGTYNSPLHF,TGTGCCAGCACCCCGGGAACCTATAATTCACCCCTCCACTTT
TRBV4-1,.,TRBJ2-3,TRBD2,CASSHATSGRTDTQYF,TGCGCCAGCAGCCACGCTACTAGCGGGAGAACAGATACGCAGTATTTT